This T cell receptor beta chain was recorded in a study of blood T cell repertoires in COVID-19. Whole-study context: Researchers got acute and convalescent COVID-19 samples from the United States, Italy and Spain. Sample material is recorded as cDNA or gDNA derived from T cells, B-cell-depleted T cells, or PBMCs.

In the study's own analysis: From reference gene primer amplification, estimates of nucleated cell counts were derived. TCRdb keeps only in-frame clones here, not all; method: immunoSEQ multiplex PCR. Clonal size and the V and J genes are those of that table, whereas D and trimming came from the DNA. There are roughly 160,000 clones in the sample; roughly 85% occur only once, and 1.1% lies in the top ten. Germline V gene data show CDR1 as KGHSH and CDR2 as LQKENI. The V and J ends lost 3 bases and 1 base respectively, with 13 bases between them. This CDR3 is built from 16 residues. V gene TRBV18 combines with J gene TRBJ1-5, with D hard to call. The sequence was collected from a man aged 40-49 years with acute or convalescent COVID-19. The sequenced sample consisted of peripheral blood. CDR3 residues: CASSPLGEGSNQPQHF. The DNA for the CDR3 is TGTGCCAGCTCACCTCTCGGGGAGGGAAGCAATCAGCCCCAGCATTTT.